Listed below are T cell receptor beta chains from one sample, sequenced in a study of naive and memory T cell subsets. TCRdb ran MiXCR on the UMI-ligation and nested PCR reads and lists one entry per CDR3 protein. The profile shows around 160,000 distinct CDR3 sequences, approximately 24% of them singletons. Material: naive CD4+ T cells from blood. Every receptor here comes from a human donor in good health. The CDR3 runs from the conserved cysteine through the conserved F or W. Fields, in order: clone size, D gene, J gene, V gene, CDR3 protein, CDR3 DNA. D genes are given only for firm matches. Part of the rows lack a size; the others show once, few, many or a class for expanded clones.

clone size: many
D gene: TRBD2
J gene: TRBJ2-3
V gene: TRBV7-9
CDR3 protein: CATKRDYTDTQYF
CDR3 DNA: TGTGCCACAAAGCGGGATTACACAGATACGCAGTATTTT

clone size: few
D gene: TRBD2
J gene: TRBJ2-4
V gene: TRBV9
CDR3 protein: CASSVDAGGPPRQNIQYF
CDR3 DNA: TGTGCCAGCAGCGTAGATGCGGGAGGGCCGCCTCGACAAAACATTCAGTACTTC

clone size: few
D gene: .
J gene: TRBJ1-1
V gene: TRBV25-1
CDR3 protein: CASSGGAGGLHTEAFF
CDR3 DNA: TGTGCCAGCAGTGGAGGTGCGGGCGGGCTCCACACTGAAGCTTTCTTT

clone size: .
D gene: .
J gene: TRBJ2-7
V gene: TRBV29-1
CDR3 protein: CSVGDRSEQYF
CDR3 DNA: TGCAGCGTCGGAGACAGGAGCGAGCAGTACTTC

clone size: .
D gene: .
J gene: TRBJ1-4
V gene: TRBV18
CDR3 protein: CASSPPGRDGEKLFF
CDR3 DNA: TGTGCCAGCTCACCCCCCGGAAGGGACGGTGAAAAACTGTTTTTT

clone size: .
D gene: .
J gene: TRBJ1-1
V gene: TRBV2
CDR3 protein: CASSGTGLGNTEAFF
CDR3 DNA: TGTGCCAGCAGCGGAACAGGGCTAGGGAACACTGAAGCTTTCTTT

clone size: .
D gene: TRBD1
J gene: TRBJ2-1
V gene: TRBV19
CDR3 protein: CASSPRGRDNEQFF
CDR3 DNA: TGTGCCAGTAGTCCCAGGGGGCGCGACAATGAGCAGTTCTTC

clone size: few
D gene: .
J gene: TRBJ2-7
V gene: TRBV29-1
CDR3 protein: CSVVAGSHEQYF
CDR3 DNA: TGCAGCGTTGTGGCAGGGTCCCACGAGCAGTACTTC

clone size: .
D gene: TRBD2
J gene: TRBJ2-7
V gene: TRBV6-5
CDR3 protein: CASNPGGLAAAYEQYF
CDR3 DNA: TGTGCCAGCAACCCCGGGGGACTAGCGGCGGCCTACGAGCAGTACTTC

clone size: .
D gene: .
J gene: TRBJ2-7
V gene: TRBV5-1
CDR3 protein: CASSLGGPTYEQYF
CDR3 DNA: TGCGCCAGCAGCCTAGGAGGGCCTACCTACGAGCAGTACTTC

clone size: many
D gene: .
J gene: TRBJ2-1
V gene: TRBV25-1
CDR3 protein: CASSEVRAAAYNEQFF
CDR3 DNA: TGTGCCAGCAGTGAAGTCCGAGCGGCAGCCTACAATGAGCAGTTCTTC

clone size: .
D gene: TRBD1
J gene: TRBJ1-4
V gene: TRBV29-1
CDR3 protein: CSVGGTVATNEKLFF
CDR3 DNA: TGCAGCGTTGGGGGGACAGTTGCAACTAATGAAAAACTGTTTTTT

clone size: .
D gene: .
J gene: TRBJ2-4
V gene: TRBV4-2
CDR3 protein: CASSQPTGAKNIQYF
CDR3 DNA: TGTGCCAGCAGCCAACCGACAGGAGCCAAAAACATTCAGTACTTC

clone size: .
D gene: .
J gene: TRBJ2-7
V gene: TRBV2
CDR3 protein: CASTPIYEQYF
CDR3 DNA: TGTGCCAGCACCCCGATCTACGAGCAGTACTTC

clone size: few
D gene: .
J gene: TRBJ1-6
V gene: TRBV6-1
CDR3 protein: CAGSTGNSPLHF
CDR3 DNA: TGTGCCGGAAGTACGGGGAATTCACCCCTCCACTTT

clone size: few
D gene: .
J gene: TRBJ2-1
V gene: TRBV6-2/TRBV6-3
CDR3 protein: CASRSDSGNEQFF
CDR3 DNA: TGTGCCAGCAGATCGGACTCAGGGAATGAGCAGTTCTTC